A single sample gave rise to the 12 T cell receptor beta chains below, sequenced in a study of early T cells in non-severe SARS-CoV-2 infection. TCRdb itself ran the 5' RACE reads through MiXCR, one entry per CDR3 protein. The table records 45,000 or so distinct CDR3 sequences, under 7.5% of them present only once. Source material: whole blood. Receptors originate from an adult who was a healthcare worker with PCR-confirmed SARS-CoV-2 infection or an uninfected control (not recorded which).

This clonotype was seen many times. The rearrangement joins TRBV9 to TRBJ2-3; TRBD2 agrees at 9 bases. The germline gives CDR1 SGDLS, CDR2 YYNGEE. With V trimmed by 4 bases and J by 5 bases, 14 bases remained unmatched. The length of the CDR3 is 17 residues. The CDR3 loop is CASSPRLWSGGKDTQYF. The CDR3 coding sequence is TGTGCCAGCAGCCCCCGGCTGTGGAGCGGGGGGAAAGATACGCAGTATTTT.

The table lists this clonotype with many counts. This chain joins TRBV10-2 and TRBJ1-2; D uncertain. The germline gives CDR1 WSHSY, CDR2 SAAADI. CDR3 size: 15 residues. V was clipped by 0 bases and J by 4 bases, with 12 bases between them. The CDR3 DNA reads TGCGCCAGCAGTGAGTCCCCCCGGGCAGCCTATGGCTACACCTTC. Amino acid sequence: CASSESPRAAYGYTF.

This clonotype was found many times. V usage is TRBV9 and J usage is TRBJ2-7, with D uncertain. The V and J ends lost 0 bases and 1 base respectively, with 8 bases between them. This CDR3 spans 14 amino acids. Germline V gene sequence: CDR1 SGDLS, CDR2 YYNGEE. The CDR3 sequence: CASSVGAVSYEQYF. In DNA, the CDR3 is TGTGCCAGCAGCGTAGGGGCAGTTTCCTACGAGCAGTACTTC.

The table lists this clonotype with a count of one. A read error may account for a junction end that differs from germline. In DNA form, the CDR3 reads TGCGGTGCTAGCGCTCTAAGGACCGCCACAGATACGCAGTATTTT. Its protein is CGASALRTATDTQYF. This chain uses TRBV20-1 with TRBJ2-3, with a weak D call TRBD2 (6 bases). Germline CDR1 is DFQATT and CDR2 is SNEGSKA (reference sequence). The CDR3 spans 15 residues.

This clonotype showed up many times. V and J are TRBV20-1 and TRBJ2-3; D perhaps matches TRBD1 (6 bases). Germline V gene lookup returns CDR1 DFQATT and CDR2 SNEGSKA (reference sequence). V gave up 6 bases and J gave up 3 bases, with 16 bases separating them. This CDR3 comprises 14 residues. The CDR3 nucleotides read TGCAGTGCCAAAGACAGGAAGGGAACAGATACGCAGTATTTT. As protein: CSAKDRKGTDTQYF.

This clonotype was recorded at least ten times. The gene calls are TRBV4-2 and TRBJ1-2; D gene ambiguous. Germline lookup yields CDR1 LGHNA and CDR2 YNFKEQ. There are 16 residues in the CDR3. Trimming stripped 0 bases from V and 4 bases from J, with 15 bases between. Here the CDR3 DNA reads TGTGCCAGCAGCCAAGATGACGGCCAGACCATCTATGGCTACACCTTC. This translates into CASSQDDGQTIYGYTF.

This clonotype was seen at least ten times. The V gene is TRBV27, the J gene TRBJ2-7; 10 nucleotides line up with TRBD1. Per the germline V gene, CDR1 is MNHEY and CDR2 is SMNVEV (reference sequence). Trimming removed 0 bases from V and 7 bases from J; junction bases left unmatched: 9. CDR3 length equals 16 residues. Here the CDR3 DNA reads TGTGCCAGCAGTTTATCAGCGGGGACAGGGGTTGGAGAGCAGTACTTC. Residues: CASSLSAGTGVGEQYF.

In its sample, this clonotype was seen a few times. The rearrangement uses TRBV6-5 and TRBJ2-4; no clear D. The CDR3 has 14 residues. Germline-derived CDR1 and CDR2 are MNHEY and SVGAGI. Trimming removed 0 bases at V and 4 bases at J, with 7 bases between. The CDR3 DNA reads TGTGCCAGCAGTTACTCGTACAGAAAAAACATTCAGTACTTC. Translation gives CASSYSYRKNIQYF.

This clonotype was observed a few times. The V gene is TRBV20-1, the J gene TRBJ1-2, with no clear D. The CDR3 has 13 amino acids. V was clipped by 3 bases and J by 0 bases, with 8 bases between them. CDR1 and CDR2 (germline): DFQATT, SNEGSKA (reference sequence). CDR3 nucleotide sequence: TGCAGTGCTAGCTCGTCACCTAACTATGGCTACACCTTC. This codes for CSASSSPNYGYTF.

This clonotype was observed at least ten times. V and J are TRBV29-1 and TRBJ2-7, with 7 nucleotides matching TRBD1. Looked up from germline, CDR1 is SQVTM and CDR2 is ANQGSEA. V was pared by 7 bases and J by 7 bases, with 19 bases of the junction left unmatched. The CDR3 spans 15 residues. This chain's CDR3 is CSAFTSDRVANEQYF. The CDR3 coding sequence is TGCAGCGCCTTTACCTCCGACAGGGTTGCCAATGAGCAGTACTTC.

J is TRBJ2-5 and V is TRBV18; 9 nucleotides match TRBD1. Germline CDR1 reads KGHSH; CDR2 reads LQKENI. The V gene end was trimmed by 3 bases and the J gene end by 5 bases; junction bases not matched to a gene: 7. The CDR3 has 15 residues. The CDR3 spells CASSPGRTGEETQYF. CDR3 nucleotide sequence: TGTGCCAGCTCACCGGGACGGACAGGGGAGGAGACCCAGTACTTC.

This clonotype was recorded many times. The chain is built from TRBV6-1 and TRBJ1-1, with unresolved D. Trimming took 1 base from V and 4 from J, leaving 13 bases between them. Germline lookup yields CDR1 MNHNS and CDR2 SASEGT. The CDR3 has 15 residues. The CDR3 coding sequence is TGTGCCAGCAGTGAAGGCCAGGCTTTGGGCACTGAAGCTTTCTTT. Its protein product is CASSEGQALGTEAFF.